The 8 T cell receptor beta chains listed next were all sequenced from one sample in a study of cytomegalovirus exposure and HLA in healthy donors. PCR used 60 Vbeta primers and 13 Jbeta primers. Repertoires were generated with immunoSEQ multiplex PCR, while TCRdb's copy carries only in-frame clones and drops some. The sample records roughly 200,000 clones, 70% to 85% being singletons. Input material: PBMCs. Receptors originate from a man in his forties or fifties in good health and CMV-seropositive.

The gene calls are TRBV30 and TRBJ2-5, with D perhaps matching TRBD2 (6 bases). The CDR3 consists of 15 residues. Trimming cost V 0 bases and J 6 bases, with 17 bases left between them. Germline V CDR1 and CDR2: GTSNPN, SVGIG (reference sequence). CDR3 sequence: CAWSVLPSGEQTQYF. The CDR3 region has the DNA TGTGCCTGGAGTGTACTCCCCTCGGGGGAGCAGACCCAGTACTTC.

This clone was seen just once. This chain connects TRBV7-3 to TRBJ2-3, with 7 bases aligning to TRBD2. The ends lost 2 bases at V and 0 bases at J; junction bases unmatched: 8. CDR1 is SGHTA and CDR2 is FQGTGA in the germline V gene. There are 17 residues in the CDR3. CDR3 nucleotide sequence: TGTGCCAGCAGCTTACGGGGGGTTAGCTATAGCACAGATACGCAGTATTTT. Amino acid sequence: CASSLRGVSYSTDTQYF.

The chain is built from TRBV7-2 and TRBJ1-4; 10 nucleotides agree with TRBD1. V was clipped by 4 bases and J by 11 bases; unmatched bases: 13. The CDR3 has 16 amino acids. Germline loops: CDR1 SGHTA, CDR2 FQGNSA. The CDR3 protein is CASSSTSDRGRGKLFF. CDR3 DNA sequence: TGTGCCAGCAGCTCCACAAGTGACAGGGGGCGAGGGAAACTGTTTTTT.

This clone was seen only once. The rearrangement links TRBV6-1 to TRBJ2-7, with a tentative D call TRBD2 (5 bases). Germline CDR1 is MNHNS and CDR2 is SASEGT. V dropped 10 bases and J dropped 2 bases, with 15 bases sitting between them. The CDR3 has 13 residues. The CDR3: CATADRLTYEQYF. The CDR3 DNA reads TGTGCCACCGCGGACCGACTAACCTACGAGCAGTACTTC.

V is TRBV7-8 and J is TRBJ1-4, with TRBD1 as a possible D gene (5 bases). The CDR3 spans 14 residues. V gave up 9 bases and J gave up 5 bases, with 16 bases separating them. CDR1 is SGHVS, CDR2 FQNEAQ, per germline. The CDR3 protein is CASQLSGSNEKLFF. In DNA form, the CDR3 reads TGTGCCAGTCAACTGTCAGGGTCGAATGAAAAACTGTTTTTT.

V and J are TRBV5-1 and TRBJ2-1, with 12 bases matching TRBD2. Germline CDR1 reads SGHRS; CDR2 reads YFSETQ. The length of the CDR3 is 15 residues. Trimming at V came to 8 bases and at J to 2 bases, leaving 5 bases not matched to a gene. The CDR3 nucleotides read TGCGCCAGTCGACTAGCGGGAGCCCCCTACAATGAGCAGTTCTTC. Encoded protein: CASRLAGAPYNEQFF.

The V gene is TRBV7-9, the J gene TRBJ2-1, with D possibly being TRBD2 (6 bases). Germline V CDR1 and CDR2: SEHNR, FQNEAQ (reference sequence). Trimming shortened V by 3 bases and J by 1 base, and 13 bases separated the two germline ends. The CDR3 covers 16 residues. This CDR3 is CASSFHGGGSYNEQFF. In DNA form, the CDR3 reads TGTGCCAGCAGCTTTCACGGGGGTGGGTCCTACAATGAGCAGTTCTTC. Full variable domain (missing parts from reference TRBV7-9 and TRBJ2-1): DTGVSQNPRHKITKRGQNVTFRCDPISEHNRLYWYRQTLGQGPEFLTYFQNEAQLEKSRLLSDRFSAERPKGSFSTLEIQRTEQGDSAMYLCASSFHGGGSYNEQFFGPGTRLTVL.

The count of this clone is one. The CDR3 here is CAISESTRETQYF. The DNA of the CDR3 is TGTGCCATCAGTGAGTCCACTCGGGAGACCCAGTACTTC. This chain links TRBV10-3 with TRBJ2-5; the D is unclear. V was pared by 0 bases and J by 5 bases, with 7 bases between. The germline V gene has CDR1 ENHRY and CDR2 SYGVKD. The CDR3 sequence is 13 residues long.